This T cell receptor (beta chain) was recovered during a study of blood T cell repertoires in COVID-19. Looking at the study overall: Cohort 3 donors were reported recovered after two negative PCRs, clearance, or symptom resolution. Sites across the United States, Italy and Spain contributed samples from acute and convalescent COVID-19. In each case, the material was cDNA or gDNA derived from T cells, B-cell-depleted T cells, or PBMCs.

The protocol was immunoSEQ multiplex PCR, while the TCRdb copy is restricted to in-frame clones and leaves out a portion. The repertoire has over 200,000 clones, about 90% of them found once; the top ten carry over 3%. Participants reported their clinical history, and cohort assignment relied on those reports. This receptor was identified in a woman between 45 and 60 years old in a cohort exposed to, infected with or recovered from COVID-19 (not recorded which). The sequencing input was PBMCs or T cells enriched from blood (not recorded which).

In DNA form, the CDR3 reads TGTGCCACCAGTGAGCTGGGACAGGGTGACAATCAGCCCCAGCATTTT. Translating it yields CATSELGQGDNQPQHF. J is TRBJ1-5 and V is TRBV24-1, with 9 bases that match TRBD1. V lost 4 bases, J lost 3 bases, and 6 bases stayed unmatched. Germline lookup yields CDR1 KGHDR and CDR2 SFDVKD. The CDR3 covers 16 residues.